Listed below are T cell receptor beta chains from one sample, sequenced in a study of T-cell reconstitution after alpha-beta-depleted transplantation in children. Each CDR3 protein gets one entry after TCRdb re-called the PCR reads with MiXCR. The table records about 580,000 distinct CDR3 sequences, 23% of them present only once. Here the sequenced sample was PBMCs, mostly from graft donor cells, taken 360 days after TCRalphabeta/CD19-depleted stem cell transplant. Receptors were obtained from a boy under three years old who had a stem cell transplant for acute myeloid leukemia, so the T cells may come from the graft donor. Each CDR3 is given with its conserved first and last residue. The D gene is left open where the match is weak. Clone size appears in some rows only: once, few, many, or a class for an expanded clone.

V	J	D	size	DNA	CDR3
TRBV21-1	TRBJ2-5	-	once	TGTGCCAGCAGCAAAGAAAGGGGTGGAGAGACCCAGTACTTC	CASSKERGGETQYF
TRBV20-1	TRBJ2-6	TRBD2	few	TGCAGTGCTAGCATCCCTCCGGTCGGGGGGTCTGGGGCCAACGTCCTGACTTTC	CSASIPPVGGSGANVLTF
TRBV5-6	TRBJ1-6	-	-	TGTGCCAGCAGCAAGTTATCCTCACCCCTCCACTTT	CASSKLSSPLHF
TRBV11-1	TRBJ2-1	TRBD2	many	TGTGCCAGCAGCCCAAGGGCTAGCGGGGGCCTCAACAATGAGCAGTTCTTC	CASSPRASGGLNNEQFF
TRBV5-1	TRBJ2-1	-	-	TGCGCCAGCAGCTTGGACACAAACCAGGAGCAGTTCTTC	CASSLDTNQEQFF
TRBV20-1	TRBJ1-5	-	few	TGCAGTGCTCTACAAAGTCCTAATAGCAATCAGCCCCAGCATTTT	CSALQSPNSNQPQHF
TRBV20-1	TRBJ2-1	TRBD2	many	TGCAGTGCTCTCAAAGTCGGGGCTAGCGGGGGGAGGGAGCAGTTCTTC	CSALKVGASGGREQFF
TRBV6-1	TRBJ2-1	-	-	TGTGCCAGCAGTCCACTTAGGGGCCATGTGGATGAGCAGTTCTTC	CASSPLRGHVDEQFF
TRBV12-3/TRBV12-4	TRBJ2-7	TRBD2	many	TGTGCCAGCAGTTCCCTAGCGGGGGACCTCTACGAGCAGTACTTC	CASSSLAGDLYEQYF
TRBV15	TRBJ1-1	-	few	TGTGCCACCAGCAGAGATGGGAGGGGGTCTCGTGGGGACACTGAAGCTTTCTTT	CATSRDGRGSRGDTEAFF
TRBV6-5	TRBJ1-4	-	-	TGTGCCAGCAGTTACTCTGACCTCCTTCCCAATGAAAAACTGTTTTTT	CASSYSDLLPNEKLFF
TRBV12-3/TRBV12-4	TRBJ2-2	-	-	TGTGCCAGCAAGGCCGGGGGCCTCACCGGGGAGCTGTTTTTT	CASKAGGLTGELFF
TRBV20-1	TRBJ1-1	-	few	TGCAGTGCTAGAGATTTCGGTACTGAAGCTTTCTTT	CSARDFGTEAFF
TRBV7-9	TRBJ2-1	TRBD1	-	TGTGCCAGCAGCAGGGACAGGGTCAGTGAGCAGTTCTTC	CASSRDRVSEQFF
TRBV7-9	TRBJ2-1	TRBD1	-	TGTGCCAGCAGCTCTACTGGGACAGACCGCTATCTACAATGCTTC	CASSSTGTDRYLQCF
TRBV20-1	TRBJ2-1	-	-	TGCAGTGCTAGTCGCGAGGATGAGCAGTTCTTC	CSASREDEQFF
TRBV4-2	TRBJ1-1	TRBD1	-	TGTGCCAGCAGCCAAGGGGACAGGGGGAACACTGAAGCTTTCTTT	CASSQGDRGNTEAFF
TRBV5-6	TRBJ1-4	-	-	TGTGCCAGCAGCTTGGAGGGGAGCGCAACTAATGAAAAACTGTTTTTT	CASSLEGSATNEKLFF
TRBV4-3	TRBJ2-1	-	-	TGCGCCAGCAGCCAAGAAGCCAGGGCATCCTACAATGAGCAGTTCTTC	CASSQEARASYNEQFF
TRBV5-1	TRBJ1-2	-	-	TGCGCCAGCAGTTACGGGGCCAGAGGCTACACCTTC	CASSYGARGYTF